The present T cell receptor (beta chain) was sequenced within a study of a mutant IDH1 vaccine in newly diagnosed glioma. Findings of the study overall: Alterations occurring in top peripheral T cell clonotypes seemed unrelated to pseudoprogression.

Clones were read by immunoSEQ multiplex PCR, and TCRdb kept only the in-frame ones, dropping some. The data show about 90,000 clones, roughly 89% seen once. Worth noting for this clone: Its matching antigen is unknown.

The CDR3 sequence is 16 residues long. Germline V gives CDR1 SEHNR, CDR2 FQNEAQ (reference sequence). Trimming removed 5 bases from V and 5 bases from J; junction bases left unmatched: 7. Time point specified: week 47, end of study. The investigators gave 300 ug of mutant IDH1 20-mer peptide in each vaccine dose, together with topical imiquimod. The study gave patients eight vaccinations in weeks 1, 3, 5, 7, 11, 15, 19, 23. Astrocytomas that were new, WHO grade 3 or 4, IDH1-mutant and ATRX-lost were present in the donors. The sample here was PBMCs, taken from a glioma patient whose treatment included an IDH1 peptide vaccine. The TCR comes from a woman aged 45-65 years with glioma. The chain combines TRBV7-9 with TRBJ2-3; 13 bases are shared with TRBD2. The CDR3 loop reads CASSRTSGRPLDTQYF. The CDR3 region has the DNA TGTGCCAGCAGCCGGACTAGCGGGAGACCGCTAGATACGCAGTATTTT. Using reference TRBV7-9 and TRBJ2-3 for the parts outside the CDR3, the full variable domain is DTGVSQNPRHKITKRGQNVTFRCDPISEHNRLYWYRQTLGQGPEFLTYFQNEAQLEKSRLLSDRFSAERPKGSFSTLEIQRTEQGDSAMYLCASSRTSGRPLDTQYFGPGTRLTVL.